The clone carrying this TCR beta chain has only a few counts. Its matching antigen is unknown. V shed 5 bases, J shed 2 bases, and the junction held 2 bases outside the gene matches. Germline loops: CDR1 SGHNT, CDR2 YYREEE (reference sequence). The length of the CDR3 is 14 residues. TCRdb re-derived calls from the reads in MiXCR, one entry per CDR3 protein. Of some 150,000 distinct CDR3 sequences detected, around 20% appear once; the ten largest clones hold approximately 11%. The data derive from a study of T cell repertoires in cytomegalovirus infection. Study-level background: CMV infection plus the matching HLA type was flagged by public TCR beta signatures. The study's findings and limits: HLA-C-restricted, CMV-specific TCR beta clonotypes were dominant ex vivo. Cumulative public TCR beta family frequency identified CMV carriers with the relevant HLA.

The TCR was taken from a human donor in good health (CMV status not recorded). Some clones in this sample may be carry-over from other donors' samples. The chain employs TRBV5-4 and TRBJ2-1, with 9 bases fitting TRBD2. The sequenced material came from PBMCs. The CDR3 DNA follows: TGTGCCAGCAGTTGGACTAGCGCCTACAATGAGCAGTTCTTC. It yields the protein CASSWTSAYNEQFF.